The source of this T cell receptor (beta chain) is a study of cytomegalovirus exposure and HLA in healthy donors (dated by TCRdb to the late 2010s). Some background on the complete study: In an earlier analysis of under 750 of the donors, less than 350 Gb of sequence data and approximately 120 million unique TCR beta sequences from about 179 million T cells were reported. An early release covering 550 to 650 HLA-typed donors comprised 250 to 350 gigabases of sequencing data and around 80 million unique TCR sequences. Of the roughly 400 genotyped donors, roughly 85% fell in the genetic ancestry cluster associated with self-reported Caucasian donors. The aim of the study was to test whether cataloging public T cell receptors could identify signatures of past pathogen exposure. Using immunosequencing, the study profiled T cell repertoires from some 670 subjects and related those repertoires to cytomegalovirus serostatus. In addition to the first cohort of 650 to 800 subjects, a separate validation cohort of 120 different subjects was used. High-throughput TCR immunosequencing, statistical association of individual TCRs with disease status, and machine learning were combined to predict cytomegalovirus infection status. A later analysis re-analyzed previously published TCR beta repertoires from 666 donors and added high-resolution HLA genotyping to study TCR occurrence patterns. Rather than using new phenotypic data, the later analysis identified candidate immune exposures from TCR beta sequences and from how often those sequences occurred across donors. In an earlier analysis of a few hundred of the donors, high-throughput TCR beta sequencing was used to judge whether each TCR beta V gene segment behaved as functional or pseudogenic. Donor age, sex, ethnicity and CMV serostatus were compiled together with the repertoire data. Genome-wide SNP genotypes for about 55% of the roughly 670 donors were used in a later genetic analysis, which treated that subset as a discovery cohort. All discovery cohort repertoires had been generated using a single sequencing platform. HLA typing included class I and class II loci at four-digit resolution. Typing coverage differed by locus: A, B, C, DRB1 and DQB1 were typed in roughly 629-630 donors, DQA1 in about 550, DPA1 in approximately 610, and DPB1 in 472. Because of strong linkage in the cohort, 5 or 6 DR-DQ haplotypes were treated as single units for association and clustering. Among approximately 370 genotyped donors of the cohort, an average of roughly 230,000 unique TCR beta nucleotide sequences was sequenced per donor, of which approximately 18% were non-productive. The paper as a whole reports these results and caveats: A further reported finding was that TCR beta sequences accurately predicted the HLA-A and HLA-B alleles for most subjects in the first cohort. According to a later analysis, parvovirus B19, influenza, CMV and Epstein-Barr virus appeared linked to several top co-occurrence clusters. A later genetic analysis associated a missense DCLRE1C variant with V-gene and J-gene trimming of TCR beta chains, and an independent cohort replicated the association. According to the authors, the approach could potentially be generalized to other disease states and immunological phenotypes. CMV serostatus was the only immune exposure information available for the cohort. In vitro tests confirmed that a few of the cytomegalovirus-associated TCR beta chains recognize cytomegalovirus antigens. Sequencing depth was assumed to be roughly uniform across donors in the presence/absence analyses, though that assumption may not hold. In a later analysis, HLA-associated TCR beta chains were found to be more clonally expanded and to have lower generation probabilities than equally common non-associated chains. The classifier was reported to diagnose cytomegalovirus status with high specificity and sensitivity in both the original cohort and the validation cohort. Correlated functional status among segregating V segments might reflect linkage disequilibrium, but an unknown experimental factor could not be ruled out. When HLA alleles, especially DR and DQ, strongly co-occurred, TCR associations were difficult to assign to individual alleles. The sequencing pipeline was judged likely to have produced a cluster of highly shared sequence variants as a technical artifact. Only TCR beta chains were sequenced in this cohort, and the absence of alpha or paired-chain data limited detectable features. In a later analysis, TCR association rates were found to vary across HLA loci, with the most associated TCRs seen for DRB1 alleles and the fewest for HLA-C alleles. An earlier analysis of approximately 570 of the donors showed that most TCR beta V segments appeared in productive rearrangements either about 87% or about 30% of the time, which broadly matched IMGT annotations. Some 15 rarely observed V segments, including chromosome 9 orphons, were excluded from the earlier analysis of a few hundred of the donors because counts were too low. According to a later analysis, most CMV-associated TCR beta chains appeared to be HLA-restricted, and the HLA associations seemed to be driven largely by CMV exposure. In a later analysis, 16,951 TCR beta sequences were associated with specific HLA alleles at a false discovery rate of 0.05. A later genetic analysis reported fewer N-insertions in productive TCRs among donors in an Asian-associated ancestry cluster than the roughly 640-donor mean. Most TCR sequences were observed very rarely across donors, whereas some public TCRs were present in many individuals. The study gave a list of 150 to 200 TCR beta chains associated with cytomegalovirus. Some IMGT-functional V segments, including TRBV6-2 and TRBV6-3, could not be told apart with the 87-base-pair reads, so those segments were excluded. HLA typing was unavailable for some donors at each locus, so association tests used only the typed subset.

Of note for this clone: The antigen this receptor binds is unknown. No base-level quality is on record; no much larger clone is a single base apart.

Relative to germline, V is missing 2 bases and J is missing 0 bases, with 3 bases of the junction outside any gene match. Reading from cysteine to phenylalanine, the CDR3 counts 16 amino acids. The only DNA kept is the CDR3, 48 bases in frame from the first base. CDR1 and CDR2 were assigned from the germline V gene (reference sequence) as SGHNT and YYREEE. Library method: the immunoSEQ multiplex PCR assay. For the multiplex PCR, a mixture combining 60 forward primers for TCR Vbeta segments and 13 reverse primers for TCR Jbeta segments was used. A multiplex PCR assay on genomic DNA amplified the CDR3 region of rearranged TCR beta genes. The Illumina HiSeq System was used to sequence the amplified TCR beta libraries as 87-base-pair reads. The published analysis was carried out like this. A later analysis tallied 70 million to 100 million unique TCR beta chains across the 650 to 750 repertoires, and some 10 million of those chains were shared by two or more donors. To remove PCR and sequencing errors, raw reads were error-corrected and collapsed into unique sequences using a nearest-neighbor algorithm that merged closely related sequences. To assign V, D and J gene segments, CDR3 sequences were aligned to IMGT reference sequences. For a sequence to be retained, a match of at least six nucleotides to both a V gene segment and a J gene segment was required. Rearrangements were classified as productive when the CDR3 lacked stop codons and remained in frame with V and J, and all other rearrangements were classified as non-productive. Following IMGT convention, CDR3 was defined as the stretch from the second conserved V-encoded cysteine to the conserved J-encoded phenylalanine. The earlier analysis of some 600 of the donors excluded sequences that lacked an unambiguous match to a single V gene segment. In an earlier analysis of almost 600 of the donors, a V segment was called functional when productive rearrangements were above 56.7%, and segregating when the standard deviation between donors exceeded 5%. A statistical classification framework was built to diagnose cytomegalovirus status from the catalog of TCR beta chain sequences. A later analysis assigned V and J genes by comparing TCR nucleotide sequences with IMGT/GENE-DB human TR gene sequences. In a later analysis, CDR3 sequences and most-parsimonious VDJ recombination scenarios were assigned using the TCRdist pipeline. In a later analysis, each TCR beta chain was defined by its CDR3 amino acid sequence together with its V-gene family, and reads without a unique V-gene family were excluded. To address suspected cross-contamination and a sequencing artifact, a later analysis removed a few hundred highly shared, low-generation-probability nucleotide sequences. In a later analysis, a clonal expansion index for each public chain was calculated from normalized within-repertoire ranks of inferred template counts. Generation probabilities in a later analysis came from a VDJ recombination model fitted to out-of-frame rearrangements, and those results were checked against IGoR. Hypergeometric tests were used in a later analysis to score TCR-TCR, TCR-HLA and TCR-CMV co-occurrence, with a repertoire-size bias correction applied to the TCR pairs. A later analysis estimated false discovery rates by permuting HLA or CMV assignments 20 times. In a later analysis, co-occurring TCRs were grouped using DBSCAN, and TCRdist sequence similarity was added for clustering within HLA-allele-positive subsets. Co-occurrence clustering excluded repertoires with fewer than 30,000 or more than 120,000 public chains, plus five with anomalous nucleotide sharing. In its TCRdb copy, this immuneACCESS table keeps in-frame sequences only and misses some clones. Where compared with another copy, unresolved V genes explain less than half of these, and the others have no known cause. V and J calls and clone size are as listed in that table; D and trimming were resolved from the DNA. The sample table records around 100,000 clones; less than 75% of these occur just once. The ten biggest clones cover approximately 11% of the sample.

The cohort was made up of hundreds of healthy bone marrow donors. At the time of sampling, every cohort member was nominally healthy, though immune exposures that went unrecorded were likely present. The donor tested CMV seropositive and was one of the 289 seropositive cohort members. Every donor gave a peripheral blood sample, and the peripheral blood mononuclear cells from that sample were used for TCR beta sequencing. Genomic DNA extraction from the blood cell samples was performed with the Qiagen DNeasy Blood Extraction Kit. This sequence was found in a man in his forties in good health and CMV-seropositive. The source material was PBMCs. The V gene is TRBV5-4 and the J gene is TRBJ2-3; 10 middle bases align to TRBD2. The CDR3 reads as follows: CASSLRAGGSTDTQYF. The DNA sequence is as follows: TGTGCCAGCAGCTTAAGAGCGGGAGGGAGCACAGATACGCAGTATTTT.